These 4 T cell receptor beta chains were sequenced from one sample in a study of T cell repertoires in cytomegalovirus infection. One entry per CDR3 protein results from TCRdb running MiXCR on the reads. The profile shows 250,000 to 300,000 distinct CDR3 sequences, 20% to 30% of them singletons. Source material: PBMCs. The receptors were gathered from a human donor in good health (CMV status not recorded). Some clones in this sample may be carry-over from other donors' samples.

The J gene is TRBJ2-1, the V gene TRBV5-1, with D possibly being TRBD1 (6 bases). CDR1 is SGHRS and CDR2 is YFSETQ in the germline V gene. V was trimmed by 4 bases and J by 7 bases, leaving 9 bases between them. There are 12 residues in the CDR3. In DNA form, the CDR3 reads TGCGCCAGCAGCCTGGACAGTAATGAGCAGTTCTTC. The encoded protein is CASSLDSNEQFF. Full variable domain (rest looked up from reference TRBV5-1 and TRBJ2-1): KAGVTQTPRYLIKTRGQQVTLSCSPISGHRSVSWYQQTPGQGLQFLFEYFSETQRNKGNFPGRFSGRQFSNSRSEMNVSTLELGDSALYLCASSLDSNEQFFGPGTRLTVL.

The genes are TRBV24-1 and TRBJ1-5, with 7 bases aligning to TRBD1. Unmatched junction bases numbered 5, after V lost 3 bases and J lost 7 bases. Germline values: CDR1 KGHDR, CDR2 SFDVKD. The CDR3 consists of 14 residues. As DNA, the CDR3 is TGTGCCACCAGTGATGGGACAGTTGGACAGCCCCAGCATTTT. Amino acids: CATSDGTVGQPQHF.

This rearrangement joins TRBV7-9 to TRBJ2-7, with TRBD1 matching over 7 bases. Per the germline V gene, CDR1 is SEHNR and CDR2 is FQNEAQ (reference sequence). This CDR3 comprises 14 residues. J lost 3 bases, V lost 6 bases, and 8 bases had no gene match. The CDR3 sequence is CASSHWDRNYEQYF. In DNA, the CDR3 is TGTGCCAGCAGTCATTGGGACAGAAACTACGAGCAGTACTTC.

The chain uses TRBV15 and TRBJ2-1; D gene uncertain. This CDR3 has 13 amino acids. The ends were cut back, 3 bases at V and 7 bases at J, with 10 bases in the middle. CDR1 and CDR2 from the germline V gene are LNHNV and YYDKDF (reference sequence). The CDR3 coding sequence is TGTGCCACCAGCAGGGGTGGGGTTAATGAGCAGTTCTTC. Its protein product is CATSRGGVNEQFF.